These 23 T cell receptor beta chains were sequenced from one sample in a study of vaccination effects on CD4 cells after COVID-19. These receptors have no identified antigens. Profiling relied on immunoSEQ multiplex PCR, and the TCRdb table lists in-frame clones only, not all of them. The sample contains tens of thousands of clones, 72% of which appear only once. Pools of viral peptides were used by the ViraFEST assay to expand antigen-specific CD4+ T cells ahead of sequencing. CD4+ T cells were isolated after about nine days of culture. Each person got two doses of an mRNA SARS-CoV-2 vaccine, BNT162b2 or mRNA-1273. Here the sequenced sample was CD4+ T cells from PBMCs cultured with HCoV-229E spike peptides, taken after COVID-19 vaccination. These receptors came from a human donor who received a COVID-19 vaccine.

CDR3 nucleotides: TGCAGCGTTGAGATGGGACAGGCAACAGATACGCAGTATTTT. Its protein is CSVEMGQATDTQYF. V gene TRBV29-1 combines with J gene TRBJ2-3; TRBD1 matches 8 bases. This CDR3 contains 14 residues. The germline gives CDR1 SQVTM, CDR2 ANQGSEA. The trim removed 3 bases at V and 3 bases at J, leaving 5 bases unmatched.

J is TRBJ2-7 and V is TRBV7-9; tentative D call: TRBD1 (6 bases). V dropped 5 bases and J dropped 7 bases, with 24 bases sitting between them. This CDR3 is built from 16 residues. Germline V lookup: CDR1 SEHNR, CDR2 FQNEAQ (reference sequence). CDR3: CASSRATGLLLWEQYF. The CDR3 DNA reads TGTGCCAGCAGCAGAGCCACAGGGCTCCTTCTGTGGGAGCAGTACTTC.

J is TRBJ1-2 and V is TRBV5-8; D gene ambiguous. Germline assignment: CDR1 SGHTS and CDR2 YDEGEE. The length of the CDR3 is 13 residues. The ends were cut back, 4 bases at V and 5 bases at J, with 12 bases in the middle. The CDR3 nucleotides are TGTGCCAGCAGCGCGTTACGAATATATGGCTACACCTTC. Translating gives CASSALRIYGYTF.

The genes are TRBV15 and TRBJ2-3; perhaps TRBD2 as D (7 bases). CDR3 size: 17 residues. V lost 4 bases to trimming and J lost 2 bases, with 19 bases between them. Germline V gene data show CDR1 as LNHNV and CDR2 as YYDKDF (reference sequence). Here the CDR3 reads CATSIVWGGRLTDTQYF. DNA of the CDR3: TGTGCCACCAGCATTGTATGGGGGGGCCGACTCACAGATACGCAGTATTTT.

This clone was seen more than once but under ten times. The V gene is TRBV4-2, the J gene TRBJ1-3, with 7 bases lining up with TRBD1. V shed 4 bases, J shed 0 bases, and the junction held 12 bases outside the gene matches. Per germline, CDR1 LGHNA and CDR2 YNFKEQ. CDR3 length: 18 amino acids. For the CDR3, the DNA is TGTGCCAGCAGCCGAGACCTGGGACAGCTTCCCTCTGGAAACACCATATATTTT. Residues: CASSRDLGQLPSGNTIYF.

CDR3: CASSDGDRGLTEAFF. CDR3 nucleotides: TGCGCCAGCAGCGATGGGGACAGGGGGCTCACTGAAGCTTTCTTT. The V gene is TRBV5-1, the J gene TRBJ1-1; TRBD1 aligns across 12 bases. J gave up 4 bases and V 4 bases, and 5 bases lay outside the gene matches. CDR3 length: 15 residues. The germline V gene has CDR1 SGHRS and CDR2 YFSETQ. Supplemented by reference TRBV5-1 and TRBJ1-1, the full variable domain reads KAGVTQTPRYLIKTRGQQVTLSCSPISGHRSVSWYQQTPGQGLQFLFEYFSETQRNKGNFPGRFSGRQFSNSRSEMNVSTLELGDSALYLCASSDGDRGLTEAFFGQGTRLTVV.

The chain carries TRBV24-1 and TRBJ2-7; D unclear. CDR3 length: 17 amino acids. V gave up 0 bases and J gave up 4 bases, with 18 bases separating them. Looked up from germline, CDR1 is KGHDR and CDR2 is SFDVKD. This chain's CDR3 is CATSDLKLARSQYEQYF. For the CDR3, the DNA is TGTGCCACCAGTGATTTGAAATTAGCCAGAAGCCAATACGAGCAGTACTTC.

The J gene is TRBJ2-3, the V gene TRBV7-2; 10 positions agree with TRBD2. CDR3 length: 14 residues. V gave up 5 bases and J gave up 4 bases; unmatched junction bases: 3. CDR1 and CDR2 (germline): SGHTA, FQGNSA. The CDR3 nucleotides read TGTGCCAGCAGCCCGGGACTAGCGTCAGATACGCAGTATTTT. This translates into CASSPGLASDTQYF.

This clone was seen more than once but under ten times. CDR3 protein: CASSTNAGAYSPLHF. CDR3 coding DNA: TGTGCCAGCAGCACGAATGCAGGGGCGTACTCACCCCTCCACTTT. The V and J genes are TRBV7-9 and TRBJ1-6; D perhaps matches TRBD1 (6 bases). The CDR3 extends over 15 amino acids. Germline CDR1 reads SEHNR; CDR2 reads FQNEAQ (reference sequence). V dropped 5 bases and J dropped 10 bases, with 18 bases sitting between them.

There are a few counts of this clone. This sequence joins TRBV5-1 and TRBJ1-5, with 12 nucleotides matching TRBD1. This CDR3 is 16 amino acids long. V was clipped by 4 bases and J by 7 bases; unmatched bases: 9. Germline CDR1 reads SGHRS; CDR2 reads YFSETQ. CDR3 region: CASSPEGQGAGQPQHF. The CDR3 DNA follows: TGCGCCAGCAGCCCAGAGGGACAGGGGGCGGGACAGCCCCAGCATTTT.

This chain links TRBV10-2 with TRBJ1-5; D is perhaps TRBD1 (5 bases). The V gene lost 3 bases and the J gene lost 9 bases, with 18 bases spanning the gap. There are 15 residues in the CDR3. In germline, CDR1 is WSHSY, CDR2 SAAADI. Written as DNA, the CDR3 is TGCGCCAGCAGTGATCGGGACGGAGCGAGGAGGCCCCAGCATTTT. This codes for CASSDRDGARRPQHF.

The chain employs TRBV27 and TRBJ2-2; D remains unclear. The V gene lost 2 bases and the J gene lost 3 bases, with 7 bases spanning the gap. CDR1 is MNHEY and CDR2 is SMNVEV in the germline V gene (reference sequence). The CDR3 length is 14 residues. The CDR3 DNA is TGTGCCAGCAGTTTACAACCCTACACCGGGGAGCTGTTTTTT. Residues: CASSLQPYTGELFF.

This clone has only one observation. The chain joins TRBV15 to TRBJ2-7; D gene unclear. This CDR3 has 15 residues. Deletions cut 4 bases from V and 7 bases from J, with 20 bases between. Germline loops: CDR1 LNHNV, CDR2 YYDKDF (reference sequence). CDR3 in DNA: TGTGCCACCAGCAACCATGACACGCTATCCCTGGAGCAGTACTTC. This sequence encodes CATSNHDTLSLEQYF.

This clone has just one count. The chain joins TRBV5-1 to TRBJ2-1; D gene unclear. This CDR3 comprises 13 residues. Per the germline V gene, CDR1 is SGHRS and CDR2 is YFSETQ. V lost 0 bases and J lost 5, with 6 bases in between. The CDR3 sequence is CASSLAVDNEQFF. CDR3 DNA sequence: TGCGCCAGCAGCTTGGCGGTCGACAATGAGCAGTTCTTC. Full variable domain (missing parts from reference TRBV5-1 and TRBJ2-1): KAGVTQTPRYLIKTRGQQVTLSCSPISGHRSVSWYQQTPGQGLQFLFEYFSETQRNKGNFPGRFSGRQFSNSRSEMNVSTLELGDSALYLCASSLAVDNEQFFGPGTRLTVL.

J is TRBJ2-6 and V is TRBV25-1; a weak D match, TRBD2 (5 bases). CDR1 and CDR2 (germline): MGHDK, SYGVNS. This CDR3 spans 15 amino acids. V lost 4 bases and J lost 3, with 10 bases in between. CDR3 coding DNA: TGTGCCAGCAGTGGTGCGGGCTATGGGGCCAACGTCCTGACTTTC. This gives the protein CASSGAGYGANVLTF.

This chain links TRBV6-5 with TRBJ2-7; 12 bases map to TRBD1. V trimming: 0 bases; J trimming: 5 bases; junction bases outside the gene matches: 5. In germline, CDR1 is MNHEY, CDR2 SVGAGI. The CDR3 contains 16 residues. The CDR3 is CASSYSAGTGGHEQYF. The CDR3, as DNA: TGTGCCAGCAGTTACTCCGCCGGGACAGGGGGCCACGAGCAGTACTTC.

The chain is built from TRBV6-1 and TRBJ2-1, with D unresolved. V was shortened by 2 bases and J by 10 bases, with 12 bases between the two germline ends. Germline V CDR1 and CDR2: MNHNS, SASEGT. This CDR3 region has 13 residues. The CDR3 DNA sequence: TGTGCCAGCAGTGAACTCCCCACCCGGGAGCAGTTCTTC. Amino acid sequence: CASSELPTREQFF.

The rearrangement uses TRBV27 and TRBJ2-1; 9 nucleotides align to TRBD1. V was clipped by 6 bases and J by 4 bases; unmatched bases: 7. Per the germline V gene, CDR1 is MNHEY and CDR2 is SMNVEV (reference sequence). The CDR3 is made up of 15 amino acids. The CDR3 protein is CASRPGQGAYNEQFF. CDR3 in DNA: TGTGCCAGCAGACCGGGACAGGGAGCTTACAATGAGCAGTTCTTC.

The chain combines TRBV10-3 with TRBJ2-3; D may match TRBD1 or TRBD2 (6 bases each). The CDR3 is made up of 15 amino acids. Trimming pared 4 bases from V and 3 bases from J, leaving 14 bases between. The germline V gene has CDR1 ENHRY and CDR2 SYGVKD. CDR3 nucleotide sequence: TGTGCCATCAGTGGGGGGGCCAAAGGGACAGATACGCAGTATTTT. Its protein product is CAISGGAKGTDTQYF.

The chain carries TRBV5-1 and TRBJ2-1; the D gene is possibly TRBD2 (6 bases). Per the germline V gene, CDR1 is SGHRS and CDR2 is YFSETQ. The V end lost 4 bases, the J end lost 3 bases, and 11 bases lay between the germline ends. The CDR3 consists of 14 residues. As DNA, the CDR3 is TGCGCCAGCAGCGTTACTAGCAGCTACAATGAGCAGTTCTTC. This gives the protein CASSVTSSYNEQFF.

CDR3 region: CASSEKTGGAGANVLTF. CDR3 nucleotide sequence: TGCGCCAGCAGCGAGAAAACAGGGGGCGCTGGGGCCAACGTCCTGACTTTC. The chain couples TRBV5-1 to TRBJ2-6; the match to TRBD1 covers 9 bases. The CDR3 extends over 17 amino acids. J gave up 2 bases and V 4 bases, and 7 bases lay outside the gene matches. The germline CDR1 and CDR2 sequences are SGHRS and YFSETQ. Combining the CDR3 with reference TRBV5-1 and TRBJ2-6 gives the whole variable domain KAGVTQTPRYLIKTRGQQVTLSCSPISGHRSVSWYQQTPGQGLQFLFEYFSETQRNKGNFPGRFSGRQFSNSRSEMNVSTLELGDSALYLCASSEKTGGAGANVLTFGAGSRLTVL.

This sequence joins TRBV29-1 and TRBJ1-1; TRBD1 is a possible D gene (5 bases). V was trimmed by 6 bases and J by 4 bases, leaving 18 bases between them. Per the germline V gene, CDR1 is SQVTM and CDR2 is ANQGSEA. The CDR3 is made up of 14 amino acids. In nucleotides, the CDR3 is TGCAGCGTAAAGATGGGGGAAGGAGGCACTGAAGCTTTCTTT. It encodes CSVKMGEGGTEAFF.

This chain uses TRBV24-1 with TRBJ1-4; D is perhaps TRBD1 (5 bases). Germline assignment: CDR1 KGHDR and CDR2 SFDVKD. The length of the CDR3 is 18 residues. The V gene lost 5 bases and the J gene lost 0 bases, with 18 bases spanning the gap. DNA of the CDR3: TGTGCCACCAGTGTTTCTGGGGGTGGGATTGCAACTAATGAAAAACTGTTTTTT. This gives the protein CATSVSGGGIATNEKLFF.